This TCR beta chain derives from a study of Ad26.COV2.S vaccination and SARS-CoV-2 variants. Study background: The vaccine Ad26.COV2.S was put into the muscle once, or twice with 56 days between. Findings and caveats of the study: The placebo group had lower spike-specific TCR breadth than the vaccine recipients did.

Data came from immunoSEQ multiplex PCR; TCRdb stores just in-frame clones and leaves some out. The sample lists 300,000 to 400,000 clones, around 87% occurring once. Germline-derived CDR1 and CDR2 are SGHVS and FNYEAQ. J lost 2 bases, V lost 1 base, and 11 bases had no gene match. The CDR3 length is 19 residues. The table lists this clone with a few counts. Its antigen is undetermined. Regarding treatment: roughly 19 received Ad26.COV2.S at low or high dose, single or two shots; about 5 received placebo; per-sample allocation not given. The study sampled participants on day 63 after the first vaccine or placebo injection. A Boston adult aged 18-55 years was the donor.

The TCR comes from a person aged 18-65 years who received the Ad26.COV2.S COVID-19 vaccine or a placebo. The genes are TRBV7-6 and TRBJ1-3; 10 nucleotides match TRBD1. The sample in question was peripheral blood, obtained in a trial of Ad26.COV2.S vaccine versus placebo. The CDR3 coding sequence is TGTGCCAGCAGCTTAGATGGGACAGGGGTACTAGATCCTGGAAACACCATATATTTT. It translates to CASSLDGTGVLDPGNTIYF.